The 24 T cell receptor beta chains below all came from one sample that was sequenced in a study of beta chain features in type 1 diabetes. What was sequenced were expressed TCRB transcripts, since all of the isolated RNA had been reverse transcribed. Assay used: immunoSEQ multiplex PCR; TCRdb lists only in-frame clones, some missing. This sample has some 200,000 clones, with approximately 10% found just once. Sequenced sample: central memory CD4+ T cells from blood. These receptors originate from a man aged 18 to 29 in good health.

The chain links TRBV30 to TRBJ1-2; D remains unclear. Trimming shortened V by 5 bases and J by 8 bases, and 15 bases separated the two germline ends. CDR1 is GTSNPN and CDR2 is SVGIG in the germline V gene (reference sequence). The CDR3 length is 12 residues. The CDR3 protein is CAWGPSREGYTF. The CDR3, as DNA: TGTGCCTGGGGCCCCTCCCGGGAAGGCTACACCTTC.

The table lists this clone with a few counts. The chain carries TRBV6-6 and TRBJ2-7; D possibly corresponds to TRBD1 (6 bases). V was cut by 6 bases and J by 6 bases, with 18 bases left in between. The CDR3 runs 14 residues. CDR1 and CDR2 (germline): MNHNY, SVGAGI (reference sequence). This CDR3 reads CASSPSVTGGEQYF. Written as DNA, the CDR3 is TGTGCCAGCAGCCCCTCCGTGACAGGTGGCGAGCAGTACTTC.

Only a few counts were recorded for this clone. The chain employs TRBV4-1 and TRBJ2-3; 7 bases map to TRBD2. The CDR3 has 18 residues. V lost 0 bases and J lost 0; bases outside the gene matches: 9. Germline CDR1 is MGHRA and CDR2 is YSYEKL. The CDR3, as DNA: TGCGCCAGCAGCCAAGATCTGGCTAGCGGAAGAAGCACAGATACGCAGTATTTT. It is translated as CASSQDLASGRSTDTQYF.

The table lists this clone with a few counts. The chain links TRBV25-1 to TRBJ1-1; TRBD1 matches 9 bases. The germline CDR1 and CDR2 sequences are MGHDK and SYGVNS. The CDR3 has 15 amino acids. The V gene end was trimmed by 1 base and the J gene end by 1 base; junction bases not matched to a gene: 1. The CDR3 protein is CASSELGQGNTEAFF. CDR3 nucleotides: TGTGCCAGCAGTGAATTGGGACAGGGGAACACTGAAGCTTTCTTT.

V is TRBV6-5 and J is TRBJ2-5; 9 nucleotides match TRBD1. Looked up from germline, CDR1 is MNHEY and CDR2 is SVGAGI. The CDR3 spans 13 residues. V trimming: 6 bases; J trimming: 3 bases; junction bases outside the gene matches: 2. The CDR3 loop is CASSRDREETQYF. As DNA, the CDR3 is TGTGCCAGCAGCCGGGACAGGGAAGAGACCCAGTACTTC.

In this sample, this clone turned up a few times. The CDR3 sequence is CASSLDPGQNYGYTF. Written as DNA, the CDR3 is TGCGCCAGCAGCTTGGATCCGGGACAGAACTATGGCTACACCTTC. The rearrangement links TRBV5-1 to TRBJ1-2; TRBD1 matches 7 bases. Germline V lookup: CDR1 SGHRS, CDR2 YFSETQ. J lost 2 bases, V lost 0 bases, and 4 bases had no gene match. The CDR3 runs to 15 residues.

The chain couples TRBV30 to TRBJ2-5, with 13 bases aligning to TRBD2. The CDR3 extends over 14 amino acids. V shed 8 bases, J shed 7 bases, and the junction held 10 bases outside the gene matches. In germline, CDR1 is GTSNPN, CDR2 SVGIG (reference sequence). Written as DNA, the CDR3 is TGTGCCCGGGCCGGGACTAGCGGGGCGGGGACCCAGTACTTC. Its translation is CARAGTSGAGTQYF.

V gene TRBV25-1 combines with J gene TRBJ1-2, with TRBD1 matching over 12 bases. The trim removed 3 bases at V and 6 bases at J, leaving 11 bases unmatched. Germline V gives CDR1 MGHDK, CDR2 SYGVNS. CDR3 size: 17 residues. The CDR3 spells CASSDSGTGGILDGYTF. CDR3 coding DNA: TGTGCCAGCAGTGATTCCGGGACAGGGGGCATTCTCGATGGCTACACCTTC.

This clone was detected only once. The chain uses TRBV7-8 and TRBJ2-1; weak D call: TRBD2 (5 bases). V was pared by 5 bases and J by 0 bases, with 14 bases between. Germline values: CDR1 SGHVS, CDR2 FQNEAQ. The CDR3 sequence is 16 residues long. CDR3 in DNA: TGTGCCAGCAGCGCGTTAGCGCTGGCCTCCTACAATGAGCAGTTCTTC. Residues: CASSALALASYNEQFF.

As to this clone: The sample contains more than one DNA sequence encoding this CDR3. J is TRBJ2-7 and V is TRBV11-2; D may match TRBD1 or TRBD2 (5 bases each). Germline V gives CDR1 SGHAT, CDR2 FQNNGV. CDR3 size: 14 residues. With 0 bases removed from V and 7 bases from J, the gap between germline ends came to 13 bases. The CDR3 spells CASSLDKGTGEQYF. CDR3 in DNA: TGTGCCAGCAGCTTAGATAAGGGGACGGGGGAGCAGTACTTC.

This clone was found a few times. The chain has TRBV7-2 and TRBJ1-1; D gene uncertain. The CDR3 is 13 amino acids. Between the trimmed V and J ends, which lost 4 bases and 5 bases, there was a span of 11 bases. Germline CDR1 and CDR2: SGHTA and FQGNSA. CDR3 in DNA: TGTGCCAGCAGCTCCCCATTGCTGACTGAAGCTTTCTTT. Protein sequence: CASSSPLLTEAFF.

Only a few counts were recorded for this clone. The CDR3 region is CSVEDWETQYF. DNA of the CDR3: TGCAGCGTTGAAGATTGGGAGACCCAGTACTTC. V and J are TRBV29-1 and TRBJ2-5; unclear D gene. With 0 bases removed from V and 5 bases from J, the gap between germline ends came to 4 bases. Germline CDR1 reads SQVTM; CDR2 reads ANQGSEA. The CDR3 is 11 amino acids. Full variable domain (remainder filled in from reference TRBV29-1 and TRBJ2-5): SAVISQKPSRDICQRGTSLTIQCQVDSQVTMMFWYRQQPGQSLTLIATANQGSEATYESGFVIDKFPISRPNLTFSTLTVSNMSPEDSSIYLCSVEDWETQYFGPGTRLLVL.

The chain joins TRBV9 to TRBJ2-7; TRBD2 might be the D (5 bases). The V gene's germline CDR1 is SGDLS and CDR2 YYNGEE. The ends were cut back, 0 bases at V and 6 bases at J, with 10 bases in the middle. The length of the CDR3 is 13 residues. The CDR3 region has the DNA TGTGCCAGCAGCGTAGTGTCAGGAGGCGAGCAGTACTTC. Encoded protein: CASSVVSGGEQYF.

The rearrangement links TRBV5-4 to TRBJ1-2; 8 nucleotides line up with TRBD1. CDR3 length: 14 residues. J was trimmed by 4 bases and V by 1 base; bases with no gene match: 3. Germline CDR1 SGHNT, CDR2 YYREEE (reference sequence). CDR3 sequence (DNA): TGTGCCAGCAGCTTGAACGGACAGGGCTATGGCTACACCTTC. It specifies CASSLNGQGYGYTF.

The chain combines TRBV5-1 with TRBJ2-5, with no clear D. V lost 4 bases to trimming and J lost 0 bases, with 13 bases between them. Germline V gene lookup returns CDR1 SGHRS and CDR2 YFSETQ. There are 15 residues in the CDR3. DNA of the CDR3: TGCGCCAGCAGCCTACCCGGTAACAACCAAGAGACCCAGTACTTC. Protein product: CASSLPGNNQETQYF.

This clone came up a few times. This chain joins TRBV15 and TRBJ1-1, with 7 bases that match TRBD1. Trimming cost V 8 bases and J 0 bases; bases outside gene matches: 6. Germline CDR1 and CDR2: LNHNV and YYDKDF (reference sequence). This CDR3 region has 14 residues. Here the CDR3 reads CATQTGDVNTEAFF. CDR3 coding DNA: TGTGCCACCCAAACAGGGGATGTGAACACTGAAGCTTTCTTT. The full variable domain, completed using reference TRBV15 and TRBJ1-1, is DAMVIQNPRYQVTQFGKPVTLSCSQTLNHNVMYWYQQKSSQAPKLLFHYYDKDFNNEADTPDNFQSRRPNTSFCFLDIRSPGLGDTAMYLCATQTGDVNTEAFFGQGTRLTVV.

This clone was counted at least ten times. The chain has TRBV30 and TRBJ2-7; D gene ambiguous. CDR1 GTSNPN and CDR2 SVGIG come from the germline V gene (reference sequence). The CDR3 covers 11 residues. Between the trimmed V and J ends, which lost 4 bases and 0 bases, there was a span of 4 bases. CDR3 sequence: CAWMISYEQYF. DNA of the CDR3: TGTGCCTGGATGATCTCCTACGAGCAGTACTTC.

Only a few counts were recorded for this clone. The chain recombines TRBV5-1 with TRBJ1-2; D perhaps matches TRBD1 (5 bases). Germline V CDR1 and CDR2: SGHRS, YFSETQ. Trimming cost V 4 bases and J 0 bases, with 13 bases left between them. The CDR3 is 15 amino acids. CDR3 DNA sequence: TGCGCCAGCAGCAGCCAGGGTTATCCTAACTATGGCTACACCTTC. Its protein product is CASSSQGYPNYGYTF.

The chain couples TRBV4-3 to TRBJ1-2; D is unresolved. CDR3 length: 13 residues. Trimming pared 0 bases from V and 3 bases from J, leaving 5 bases between. Germline CDR1 reads LGHNA; CDR2 reads YSLEER. CDR3 DNA: TGCGCCAGCAGCCAAGACACCGACTATGGCTACACCTTC. This gives the protein CASSQDTDYGYTF.

A few counts support this clone. The CDR3: CATASRDRDTDTQYF. The DNA for the CDR3 is TGTGCCACCGCTTCCCGGGACAGGGACACAGATACGCAGTATTTT. The chain combines TRBV15 with TRBJ2-3; TRBD1 aligns across 9 bases. Per germline, CDR1 LNHNV and CDR2 YYDKDF (reference sequence). The V gene end was trimmed by 8 bases and the J gene end by 2 bases; junction bases not matched to a gene: 8. The CDR3 spans 15 residues.

The gene calls are TRBV6-5 and TRBJ2-7, with a tentative D call TRBD1 (7 bases). Trimming took 6 bases from V and 4 from J, leaving 16 bases between them. Germline CDR1 MNHEY, CDR2 SVGAGI. The length of the CDR3 is 14 residues. The CDR3 sequence: CASSPPTGRYEQYF. In DNA form, the CDR3 reads TGTGCCAGCAGCCCGCCGACAGGGAGGTACGAGCAGTACTTC.

This clone was seen many times. This chain uses TRBV7-8 with TRBJ2-4, with 12 positions matching TRBD2. This CDR3 is 19 amino acids long. CDR1 is SGHVS, CDR2 FQNEAQ, per germline. V dropped 3 bases and J dropped 0; count of bases not matched to a gene: 9. CDR3 region: CASSLLLAGGTKAKNIQYF. Here the CDR3 DNA reads TGTGCCAGCAGCTTGTTACTAGCGGGAGGCACCAAAGCCAAAAACATTCAGTACTTC. The full variable domain, completed using reference TRBV7-8 and TRBJ2-4, is GAGVSQSPRYKVAKRGQDVALRCDPISGHVSLFWYQQALGQGPEFLTYFQNEAQLDKSGLPSDRFFAERPEGSVSTLKIQRTQQEDSAVYLCASSLLLAGGTKAKNIQYFGAGTRLSVL.

V gene TRBV2 combines with J gene TRBJ2-3; D remains unclear. V was shortened by 3 bases and J by 3 bases, with 10 bases between the two germline ends. Per the germline V gene, CDR1 is SNHLY and CDR2 is FYNNEI. The length of the CDR3 is 14 residues. The CDR3 region has the DNA TGTGCCAGCAGTGAGGGCCTCCGAACAGATACGCAGTATTTT. Protein: CASSEGLRTDTQYF. The entire variable domain, with the rest obtained from reference TRBV2 and TRBJ2-3, is as follows: EPEVTQTPSHQVTQMGQEVILRCVPISNHLYFYWYRQILGQKVEFLVSFYNNEISEKSEIFDDQFSVERPDGSNFTLKIRSTKLEDSAMYFCASSEGLRTDTQYFGPGTRLTVL.

This clone came up many times. The chain employs TRBV19 and TRBJ2-1; weak D call: TRBD1 (6 bases). Germline CDR1 is LNHDA and CDR2 is SQIVND (reference sequence). V lost 2 bases and J lost 0, with 11 bases in between. The CDR3 sequence is 16 residues long. As DNA, the CDR3 is TGTGCCAGTAGTATAAGTCTAGGGGGCTCCTACAATGAGCAGTTCTTC. Translating it yields CASSISLGGSYNEQFF.